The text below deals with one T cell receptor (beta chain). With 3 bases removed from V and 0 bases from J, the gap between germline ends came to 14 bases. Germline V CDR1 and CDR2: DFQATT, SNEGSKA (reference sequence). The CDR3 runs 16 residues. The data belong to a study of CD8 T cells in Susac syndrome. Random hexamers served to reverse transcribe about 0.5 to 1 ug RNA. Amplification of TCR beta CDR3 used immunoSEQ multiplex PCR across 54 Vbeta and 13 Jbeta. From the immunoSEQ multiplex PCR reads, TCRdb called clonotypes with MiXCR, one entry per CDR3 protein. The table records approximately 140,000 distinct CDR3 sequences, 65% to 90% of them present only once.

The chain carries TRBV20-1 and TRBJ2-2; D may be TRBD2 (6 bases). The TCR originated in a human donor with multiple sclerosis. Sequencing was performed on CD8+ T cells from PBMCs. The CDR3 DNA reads TGCAGTGCTAGGGATTGGGGGGAGCCGAACACCGGGGAGCTGTTTTTT. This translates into CSARDWGEPNTGELFF.